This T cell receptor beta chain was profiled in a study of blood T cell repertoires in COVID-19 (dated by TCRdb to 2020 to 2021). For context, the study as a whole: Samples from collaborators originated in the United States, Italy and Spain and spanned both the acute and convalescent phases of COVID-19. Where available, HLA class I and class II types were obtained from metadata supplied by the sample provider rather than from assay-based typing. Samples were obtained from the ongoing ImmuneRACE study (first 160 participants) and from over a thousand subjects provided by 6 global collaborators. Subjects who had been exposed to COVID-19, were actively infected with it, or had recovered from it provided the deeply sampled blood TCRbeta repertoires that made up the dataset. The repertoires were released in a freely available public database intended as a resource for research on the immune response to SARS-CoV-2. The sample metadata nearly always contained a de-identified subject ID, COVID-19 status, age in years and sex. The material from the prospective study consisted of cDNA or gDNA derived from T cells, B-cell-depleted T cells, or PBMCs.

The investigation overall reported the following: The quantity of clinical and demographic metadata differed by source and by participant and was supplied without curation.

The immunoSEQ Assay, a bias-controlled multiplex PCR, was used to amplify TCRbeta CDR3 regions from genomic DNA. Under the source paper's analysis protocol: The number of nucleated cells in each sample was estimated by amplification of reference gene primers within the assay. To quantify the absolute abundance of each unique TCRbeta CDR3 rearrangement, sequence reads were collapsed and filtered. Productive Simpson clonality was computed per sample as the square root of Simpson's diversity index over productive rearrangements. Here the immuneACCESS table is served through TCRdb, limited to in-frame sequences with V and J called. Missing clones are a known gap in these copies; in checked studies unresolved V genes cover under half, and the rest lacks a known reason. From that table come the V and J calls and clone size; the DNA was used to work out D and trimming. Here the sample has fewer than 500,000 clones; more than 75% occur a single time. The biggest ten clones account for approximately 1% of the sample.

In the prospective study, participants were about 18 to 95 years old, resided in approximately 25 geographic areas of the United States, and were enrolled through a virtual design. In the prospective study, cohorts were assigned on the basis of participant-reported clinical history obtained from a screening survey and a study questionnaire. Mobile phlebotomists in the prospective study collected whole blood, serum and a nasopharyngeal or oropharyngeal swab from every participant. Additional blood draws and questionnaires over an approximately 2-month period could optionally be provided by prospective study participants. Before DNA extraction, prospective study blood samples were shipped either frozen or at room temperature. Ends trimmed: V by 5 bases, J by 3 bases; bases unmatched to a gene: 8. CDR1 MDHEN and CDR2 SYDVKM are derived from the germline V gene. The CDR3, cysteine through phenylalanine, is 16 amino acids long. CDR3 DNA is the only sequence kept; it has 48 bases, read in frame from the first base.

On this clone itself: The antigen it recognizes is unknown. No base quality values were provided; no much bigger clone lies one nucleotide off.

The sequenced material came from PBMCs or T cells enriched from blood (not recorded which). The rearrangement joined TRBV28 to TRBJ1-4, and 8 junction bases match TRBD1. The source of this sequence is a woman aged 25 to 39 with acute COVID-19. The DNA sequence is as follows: TGTGCCAGCAGTCCAGGGACAGGTACGGCTAATGAAAAACTGTTTTTT. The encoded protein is CASSPGTGTANEKLFF.